The T cell receptor (beta chain) described here comes from a study of T cells in Graves' hyperthyroidism and ophthalmopathy. Researchers amplified the TCR beta CDR3 regions from RNA transcripts. First-round RT-PCR of the TCR CDR3 relied on the HTBI primer set. MiXCR, applied by TCRdb to the multiplex PCR reads, yields one record per CDR3 protein. The sample contains about 840,000 distinct CDR3 sequences, more than 30% of which appear only once. About this clonotype: An end of the junction does not agree with germline; a read error may underlie this.

The sequenced sample was blood. The sequence was collected from a man between 18 and 35 years old with Graves' hyperthyroidism.

CDR3 in amino acids: CASGLEETGEAFF. The CDR3 DNA is TGCGCCAGCGGCTTGGAAGAGACAGGCGAAGCTTTCTTT. This chain uses TRBV5-1 with TRBJ1-1; weak D call: TRBD1 (6 bases). The germline CDR1 and CDR2 sequences are SGHRS and YFSETQ. This CDR3 spans 13 amino acids.